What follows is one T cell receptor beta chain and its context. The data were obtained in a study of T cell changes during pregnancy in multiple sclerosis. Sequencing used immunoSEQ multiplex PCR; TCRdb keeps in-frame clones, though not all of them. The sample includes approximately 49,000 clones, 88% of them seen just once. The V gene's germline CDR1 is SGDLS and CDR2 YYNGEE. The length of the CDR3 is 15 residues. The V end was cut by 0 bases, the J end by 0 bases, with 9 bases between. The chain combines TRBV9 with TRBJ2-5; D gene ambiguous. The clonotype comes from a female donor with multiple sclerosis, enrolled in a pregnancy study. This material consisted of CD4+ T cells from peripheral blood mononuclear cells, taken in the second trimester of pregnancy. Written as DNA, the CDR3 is TGTGCCAGCAGCGTAGTTACGGGTGACCAAGAGACCCAGTACTTC. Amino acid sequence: CASSVVTGDQETQYF.